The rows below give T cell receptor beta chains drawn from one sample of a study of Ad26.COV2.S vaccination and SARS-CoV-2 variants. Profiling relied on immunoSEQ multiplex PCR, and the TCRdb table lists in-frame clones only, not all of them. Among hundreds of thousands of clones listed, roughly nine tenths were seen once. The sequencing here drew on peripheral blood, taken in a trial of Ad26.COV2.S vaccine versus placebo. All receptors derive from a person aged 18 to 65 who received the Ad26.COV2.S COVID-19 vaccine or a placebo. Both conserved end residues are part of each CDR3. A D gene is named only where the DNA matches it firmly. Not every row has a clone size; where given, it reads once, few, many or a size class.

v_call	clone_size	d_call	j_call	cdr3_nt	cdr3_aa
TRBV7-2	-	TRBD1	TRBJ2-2	TGTGCCAGCAGCGAAGGACAGGGGAACACCGGGGAGCTGTTTTTT	CASSEGQGNTGELFF
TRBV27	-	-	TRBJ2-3	TGTGCCAGCAGTTATGGGACCCATGATACAGATACGCAGTATTTT	CASSYGTHDTDTQYF
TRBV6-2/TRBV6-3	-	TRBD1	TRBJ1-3	TGTGCCAGCAGTCGACAGGGAACCTCTGGAAACACCATATATTTT	CASSRQGTSGNTIYF
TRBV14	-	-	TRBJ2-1	TGTGCCAGCAGCCAATTCGGTACGGTCAATGAGCAGTTCTTC	CASSQFGTVNEQFF
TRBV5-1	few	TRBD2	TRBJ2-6	TGCGCCAGCAGCAAACTAGCGGGTTACTCTGGGGCCAACGTCCTGACTTTC	CASSKLAGYSGANVLTF
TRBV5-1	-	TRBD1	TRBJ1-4	TGCGCCAGCAGCCCGGAGGGACAGGGTTTCCTTAATGAAAAACTGTTTTTT	CASSPEGQGFLNEKLFF
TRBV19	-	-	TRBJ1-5	TGTGCCAGTAGTCAAACCCCGGGACTGCCCCAGCATTTT	CASSQTPGLPQHF
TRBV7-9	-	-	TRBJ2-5	TGTGCCAGCAGCTTAGCTGAGCAAGAGACCCAGTACTTC	CASSLAEQETQYF
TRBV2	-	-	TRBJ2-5	TGTGCCAGCAGTCCGACTCGGACCCAGTACTTC	CASSPTRTQYF
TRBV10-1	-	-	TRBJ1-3	TGCGCCAGCACCGGGGACACCATATATTTT	CASTGDTIYF
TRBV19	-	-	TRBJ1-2	TGTGCCAGTAGTATCGCACTGATCTATGGCTACACCTTC	CASSIALIYGYTF
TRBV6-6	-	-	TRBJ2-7	TGTGCCAGCAGTTCCAGGGGTTGGGAGCAGTACTTC	CASSSRGWEQYF
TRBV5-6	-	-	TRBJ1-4	TGTGCCAGCAGCTCCCGAGCCGGGGGCAGGACTAATGAAAAACTGTTTTTT	CASSSRAGGRTNEKLFF
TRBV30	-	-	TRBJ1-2	TGTGCCTGGAGTCCGACGTGGGAGCAGGATGGCTATGGCTACACCTTC	CAWSPTWEQDGYGYTF
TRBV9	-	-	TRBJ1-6	TGTGCCAGCAGCGTAACAATTTATAATTCACCCCTCCACTTT	CASSVTIYNSPLHF
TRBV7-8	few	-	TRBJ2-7	TGTGCCAGCAGCAATAGCAGGGCAGGGATGGACTTC	CASSNSRAGMDF
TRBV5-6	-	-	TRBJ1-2	TGTGCCAGCAGCTCTGGTCTCTATGGCTACACCTTC	CASSSGLYGYTF
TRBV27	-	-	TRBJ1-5	TGTGCCAGCAGTTTCACGTCGGGTGGGAATCAGCCCCAGCATTTT	CASSFTSGGNQPQHF
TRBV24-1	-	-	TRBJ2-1	TGTGCCACCAGTGCCATCCGCTGGCCGGCCTACAATGAGCAGTTCTTC	CATSAIRWPAYNEQFF
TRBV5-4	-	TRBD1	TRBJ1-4	TGTGCCAGCAGCCGCGGGGACAGCCCAACTAATGAAAAACTGTTTTTT	CASSRGDSPTNEKLFF
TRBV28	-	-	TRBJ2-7	TGTGTCGCTGTAGGGCAGCAGGCCTACGAGCAGTACTTC	CVAVGQQAYEQYF
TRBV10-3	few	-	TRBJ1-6	TGTGCCATCAGTGAACGGGAAAGCTCCTATAATTCACCCCTCCACTTT	CAISERESSYNSPLHF
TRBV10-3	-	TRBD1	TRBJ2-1	TGTGCCATCAGTGCTTCCGGGACAGGGGTAACCTACAATGAGCAGTTCTTC	CAISASGTGVTYNEQFF
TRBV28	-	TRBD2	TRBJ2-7	TGTGCCAGCAGTTTCACACTAGCGGGCAATATCTACGAGCAGTACTTC	CASSFTLAGNIYEQYF
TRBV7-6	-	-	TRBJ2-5	TGTGCCAGCAGCTTATCGGTCAGCGGCCAAGAGACCCAGTACTTC	CASSLSVSGQETQYF
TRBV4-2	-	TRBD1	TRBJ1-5	TGTGCCAGCAGCCCTCAAGTGCGGGACAGGGATAATCAGCCCCAGCATTTT	CASSPQVRDRDNQPQHF
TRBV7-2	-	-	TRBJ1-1	TGTGCCAGCAGCCAGACGGGGGCTTTCTTT	CASSQTGAFF
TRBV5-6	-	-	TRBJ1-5	TGTGCCAGCAGCTTGGGGGCAGGGGCCGGCAATCAGCCCCAGCATTTT	CASSLGAGAGNQPQHF
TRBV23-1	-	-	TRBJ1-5	TGCGCCCCACGACCGGGCAGGGCCCTTAATCAGCCCCAGCATTTT	CAPRPGRALNQPQHF